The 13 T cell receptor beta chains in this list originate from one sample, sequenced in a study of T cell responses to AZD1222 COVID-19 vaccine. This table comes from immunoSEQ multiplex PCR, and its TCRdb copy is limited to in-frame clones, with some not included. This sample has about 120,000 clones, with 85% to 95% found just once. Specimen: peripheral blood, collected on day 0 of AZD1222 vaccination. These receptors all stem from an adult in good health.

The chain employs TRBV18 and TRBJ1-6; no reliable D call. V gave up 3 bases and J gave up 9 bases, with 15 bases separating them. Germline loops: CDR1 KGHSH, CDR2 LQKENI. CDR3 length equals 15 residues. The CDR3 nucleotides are TGTGCCAGCTCACCCGCTGACGGATCCTTTTCACCCCTCCACTTT. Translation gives CASSPADGSFSPLHF.

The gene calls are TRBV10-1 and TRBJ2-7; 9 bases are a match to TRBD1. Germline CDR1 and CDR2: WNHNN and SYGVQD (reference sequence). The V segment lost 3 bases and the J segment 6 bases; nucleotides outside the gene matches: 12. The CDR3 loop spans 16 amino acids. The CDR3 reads CASSDPPGTGNAEQYF. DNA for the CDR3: TGCGCCAGCAGTGACCCCCCGGGGACAGGGAATGCCGAGCAGTACTTC.

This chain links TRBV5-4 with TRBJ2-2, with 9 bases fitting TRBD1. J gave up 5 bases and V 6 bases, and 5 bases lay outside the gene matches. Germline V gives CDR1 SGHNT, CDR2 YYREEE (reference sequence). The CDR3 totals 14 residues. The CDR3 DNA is TGTGCCAGCACCCGGGACAGGGTAACCGGGGAGCTGTTTTTT. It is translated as CASTRDRVTGELFF.

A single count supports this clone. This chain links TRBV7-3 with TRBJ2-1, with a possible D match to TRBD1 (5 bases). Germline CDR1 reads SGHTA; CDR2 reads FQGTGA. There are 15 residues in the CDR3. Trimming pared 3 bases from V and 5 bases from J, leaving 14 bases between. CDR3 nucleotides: TGTGCCAGCAGCTTGGGTCCGCCAGGGAACAATGAGCAGTTCTTC. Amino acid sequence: CASSLGPPGNNEQFF.

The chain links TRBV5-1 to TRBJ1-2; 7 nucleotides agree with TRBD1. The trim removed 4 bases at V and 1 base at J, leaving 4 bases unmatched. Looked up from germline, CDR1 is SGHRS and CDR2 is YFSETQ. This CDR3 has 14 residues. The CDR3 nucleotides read TGCGCCAGCAGCCTGACAGGGAATAACTATGGCTACACCTTC. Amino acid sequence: CASSLTGNNYGYTF. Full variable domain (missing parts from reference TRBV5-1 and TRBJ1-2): KAGVTQTPRYLIKTRGQQVTLSCSPISGHRSVSWYQQTPGQGLQFLFEYFSETQRNKGNFPGRFSGRQFSNSRSEMNVSTLELGDSALYLCASSLTGNNYGYTFGSGTRLTVV.

CDR3 loop: CASSQDKETQYF. In DNA form, the CDR3 reads TGTGCCAGCAGCCAAGATAAAGAGACCCAGTACTTC. V usage is TRBV4-2 and J usage is TRBJ2-5; no definite D call. V gave up 0 bases and J gave up 3 bases, with 2 bases separating them. The CDR3 runs 12 residues. Germline CDR1 reads LGHNA; CDR2 reads YNFKEQ.

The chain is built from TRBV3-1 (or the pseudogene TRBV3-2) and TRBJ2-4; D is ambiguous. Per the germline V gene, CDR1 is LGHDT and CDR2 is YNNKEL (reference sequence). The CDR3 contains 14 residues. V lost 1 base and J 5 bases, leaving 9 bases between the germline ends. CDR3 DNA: TGTGCCAGCAGCCAAGGGACGTTGGAAAACATTCAGTACTTC. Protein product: CASSQGTLENIQYF.

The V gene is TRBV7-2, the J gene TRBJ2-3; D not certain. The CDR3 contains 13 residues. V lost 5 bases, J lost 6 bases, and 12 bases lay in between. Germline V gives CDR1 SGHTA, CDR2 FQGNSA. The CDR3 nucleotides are TGTGCCAGCAGCCGAGGATTGACCGATACGCAGTATTTT. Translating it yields CASSRGLTDTQYF.

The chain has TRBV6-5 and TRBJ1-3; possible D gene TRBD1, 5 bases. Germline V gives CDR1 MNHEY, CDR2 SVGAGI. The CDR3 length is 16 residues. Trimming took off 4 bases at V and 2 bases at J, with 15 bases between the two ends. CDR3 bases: TGTGCCAGCAGTTGGGACTACCAGGCCACTGGAAACACCATATATTTT. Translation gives CASSWDYQATGNTIYF.

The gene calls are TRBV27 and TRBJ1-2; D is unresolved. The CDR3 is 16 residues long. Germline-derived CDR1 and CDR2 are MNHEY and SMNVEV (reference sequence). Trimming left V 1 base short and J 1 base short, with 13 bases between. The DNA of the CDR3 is TGTGCCAGCAGTTTATTAACCCCAACGGGTAACTATGGCTACACCTTC. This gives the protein CASSLLTPTGNYGYTF.

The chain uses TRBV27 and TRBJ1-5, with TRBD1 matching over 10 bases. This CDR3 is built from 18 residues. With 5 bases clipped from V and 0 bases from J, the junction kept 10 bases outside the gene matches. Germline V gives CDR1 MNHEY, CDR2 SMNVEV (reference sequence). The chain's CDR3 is CASSLLTGGSYSNQPQHF. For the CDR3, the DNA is TGTGCCAGCAGTCTCTTGACAGGGGGCTCTTATAGCAATCAGCCCCAGCATTTT.

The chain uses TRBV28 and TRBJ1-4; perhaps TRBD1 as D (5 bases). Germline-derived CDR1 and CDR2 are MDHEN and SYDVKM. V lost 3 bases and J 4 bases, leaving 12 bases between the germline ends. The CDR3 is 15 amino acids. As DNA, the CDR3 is TGTGCCAGCAGTTTGAGGTCAGGGTTTAATGAAAAACTGTTTTTT. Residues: CASSLRSGFNEKLFF.

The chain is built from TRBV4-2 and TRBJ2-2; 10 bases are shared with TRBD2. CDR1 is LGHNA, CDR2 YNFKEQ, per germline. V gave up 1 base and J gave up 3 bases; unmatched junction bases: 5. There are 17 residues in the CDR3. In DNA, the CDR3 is TGTGCCAGCAGCCAAGCGCTAGCGGGAGAGGACACCGGGGAGCTGTTTTTT. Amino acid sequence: CASSQALAGEDTGELFF.